This T cell receptor beta chain is from a study of CD8 T cells in Susac syndrome. Reverse transcription used 0.5 to 1 ug RNA and random hexamers. TCRdb processed the immunoSEQ multiplex PCR reads anew with MiXCR; each CDR3 protein has one entry. Here the sample spans some 190,000 distinct CDR3 sequences, approximately 94% being singletons. After removal of 9 bases from V and 7 bases from J, the junction contained 10 bases not matched to a gene. Per germline, CDR1 LNHDA and CDR2 SQIVND (reference sequence). The CDR3 has 15 amino acids. The clonotype was recovered from a human donor with Susac syndrome. The rearrangement joins TRBV19 to TRBJ1-6; 9 nucleotides line up with TRBD1. Material: CD4+ T cells from PBMCs. In nucleotides, the CDR3 is TGTGCCAGCCAGCCCCGGACAGGGGAGAATTCACCCCTCCACTTT. Its translation is CASQPRTGENSPLHF. Full variable domain (outside the CDR3, taken from reference TRBV19 and TRBJ1-6): DGGITQSPKYLFRKEGQNVTLSCEQNLNHDAMYWYRQDPGQGLRLIYYSQIVNDFQKGDIAEGYSVSREKKESFPLTVTSAQKNPTAFYLCASQPRTGENSPLHFGNGTRLTVT.